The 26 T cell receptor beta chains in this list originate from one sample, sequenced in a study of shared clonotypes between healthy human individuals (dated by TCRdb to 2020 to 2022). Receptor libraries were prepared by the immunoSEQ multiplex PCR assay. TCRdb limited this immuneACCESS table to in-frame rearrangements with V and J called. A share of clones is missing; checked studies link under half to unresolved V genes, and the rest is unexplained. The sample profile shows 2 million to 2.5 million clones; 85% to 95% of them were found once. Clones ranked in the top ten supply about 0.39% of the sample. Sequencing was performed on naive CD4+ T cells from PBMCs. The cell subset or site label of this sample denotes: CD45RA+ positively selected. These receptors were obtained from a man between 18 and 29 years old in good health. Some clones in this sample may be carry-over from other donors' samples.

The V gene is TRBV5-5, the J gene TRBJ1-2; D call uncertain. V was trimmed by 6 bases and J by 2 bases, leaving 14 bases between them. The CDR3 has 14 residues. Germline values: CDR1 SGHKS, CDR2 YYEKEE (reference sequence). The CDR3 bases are TGTGCCAGCACCTCTGGGCCTTCGAACTATGGCTACACCTTC. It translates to CASTSGPSNYGYTF.

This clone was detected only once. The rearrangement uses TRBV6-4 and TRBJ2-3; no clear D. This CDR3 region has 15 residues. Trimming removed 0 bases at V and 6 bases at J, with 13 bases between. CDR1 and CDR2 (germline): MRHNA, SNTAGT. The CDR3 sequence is CASSDSPRSADTQYF. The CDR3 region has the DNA TGTGCCAGCAGTGACTCGCCCAGAAGCGCGGATACGCAGTATTTT.

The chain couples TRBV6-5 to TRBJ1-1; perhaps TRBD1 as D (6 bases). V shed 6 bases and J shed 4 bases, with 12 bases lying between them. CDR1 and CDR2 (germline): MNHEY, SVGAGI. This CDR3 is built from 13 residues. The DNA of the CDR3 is TGTGCCAGCAGAGTACAGGGTACCACTGAAGCTTTCTTT. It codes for CASRVQGTTEAFF.

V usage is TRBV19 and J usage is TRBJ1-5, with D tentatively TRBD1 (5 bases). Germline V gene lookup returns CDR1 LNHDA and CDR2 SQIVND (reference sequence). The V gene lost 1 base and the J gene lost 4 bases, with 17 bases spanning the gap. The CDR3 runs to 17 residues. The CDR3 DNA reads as TGTGCCAGTAGTATAGTCTCGGGCGGGGGGAATAATCAGCCCCAGCATTTT. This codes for CASSIVSGGGNNQPQHF.

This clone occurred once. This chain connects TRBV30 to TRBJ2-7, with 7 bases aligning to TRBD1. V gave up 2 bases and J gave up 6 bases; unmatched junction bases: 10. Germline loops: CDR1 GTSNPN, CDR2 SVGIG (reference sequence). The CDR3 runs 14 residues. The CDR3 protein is CAWSPGTASLEQYF. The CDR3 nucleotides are TGTGCCTGGAGTCCCGGGACAGCCTCCCTCGAGCAGTACTTC. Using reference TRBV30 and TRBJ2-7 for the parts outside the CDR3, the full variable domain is SQTIHQWPATLVQPVGSPLSLECTVEGTSNPNLYWYRQAAGRGLQLLFYSVGIGQISSEVPQNLSASRPQDRQFILSSKKLLLSDSGFYLCAWSPGTASLEQYFGPGTRLTVT.

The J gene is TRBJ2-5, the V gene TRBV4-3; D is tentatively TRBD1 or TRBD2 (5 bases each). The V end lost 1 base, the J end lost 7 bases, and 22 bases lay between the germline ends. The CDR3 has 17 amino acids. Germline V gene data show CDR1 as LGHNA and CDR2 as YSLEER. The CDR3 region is CASSQATSGSPGATQYF. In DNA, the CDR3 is TGCGCCAGCAGCCAAGCAACTTCAGGGTCCCCCGGGGCGACCCAGTACTTC.

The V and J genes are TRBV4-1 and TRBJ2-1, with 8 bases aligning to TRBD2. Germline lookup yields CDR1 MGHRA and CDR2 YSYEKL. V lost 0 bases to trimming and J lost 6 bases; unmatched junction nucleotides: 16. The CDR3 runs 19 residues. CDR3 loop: CASSQDPSFGGSGSNEQFF. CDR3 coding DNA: TGCGCCAGCAGCCAAGATCCATCTTTCGGCGGGAGCGGGAGCAATGAGCAGTTCTTC.

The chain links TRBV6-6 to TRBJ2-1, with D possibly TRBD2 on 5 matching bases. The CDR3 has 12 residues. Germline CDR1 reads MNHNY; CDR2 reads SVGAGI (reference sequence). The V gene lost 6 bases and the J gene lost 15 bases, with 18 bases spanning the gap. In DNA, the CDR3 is TGTGCCAGCAGCCCGAGCGGACGGGTTGCGTTCTTC. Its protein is CASSPSGRVAFF.

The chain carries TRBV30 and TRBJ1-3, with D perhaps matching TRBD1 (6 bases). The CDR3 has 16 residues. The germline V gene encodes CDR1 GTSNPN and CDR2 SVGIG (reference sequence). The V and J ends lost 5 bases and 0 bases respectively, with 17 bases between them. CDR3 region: CAWGGDTVSSGNTIYF. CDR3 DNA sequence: TGTGCCTGGGGTGGGGACACCGTGAGCTCTGGAAACACCATATATTTT. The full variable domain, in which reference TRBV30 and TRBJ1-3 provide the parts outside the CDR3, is SQTIHQWPATLVQPVGSPLSLECTVEGTSNPNLYWYRQAAGRGLQLLFYSVGIGQISSEVPQNLSASRPQDRQFILSSKKLLLSDSGFYLCAWGGDTVSSGNTIYFGEGSWLTVV.

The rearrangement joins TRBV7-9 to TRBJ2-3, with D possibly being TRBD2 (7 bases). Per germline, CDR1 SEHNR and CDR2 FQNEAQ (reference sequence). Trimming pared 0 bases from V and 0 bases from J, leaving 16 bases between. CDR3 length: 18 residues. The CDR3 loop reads CASSLAFTGGRSTDTQYF. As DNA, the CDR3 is TGTGCCAGCAGCTTAGCGTTTACGGGGGGCCGTAGCACAGATACGCAGTATTTT.

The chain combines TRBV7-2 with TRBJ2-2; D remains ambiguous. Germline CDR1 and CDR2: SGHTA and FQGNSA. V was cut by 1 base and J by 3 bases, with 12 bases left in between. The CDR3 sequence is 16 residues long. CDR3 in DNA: TGTGCCAGCAGCTTAGGGCCCGCTCTGTACACCGGGGAGCTGTTTTTT. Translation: CASSLGPALYTGELFF.

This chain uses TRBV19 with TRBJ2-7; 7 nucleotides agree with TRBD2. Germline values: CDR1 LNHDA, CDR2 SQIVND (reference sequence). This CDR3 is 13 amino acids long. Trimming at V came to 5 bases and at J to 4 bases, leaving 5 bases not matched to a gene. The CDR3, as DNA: TGTGCCAGTAGTCCGGGACTACCGTACGAGCAGTACTTC. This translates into CASSPGLPYEQYF.

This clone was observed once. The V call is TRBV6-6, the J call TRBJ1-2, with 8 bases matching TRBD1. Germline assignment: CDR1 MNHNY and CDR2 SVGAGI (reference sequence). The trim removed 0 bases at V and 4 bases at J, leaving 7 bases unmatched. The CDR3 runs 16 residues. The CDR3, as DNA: TGTGCCAGCAGTTACTCCTTTGACAGGGGAAGCTATGGCTACACCTTC. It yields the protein CASSYSFDRGSYGYTF.

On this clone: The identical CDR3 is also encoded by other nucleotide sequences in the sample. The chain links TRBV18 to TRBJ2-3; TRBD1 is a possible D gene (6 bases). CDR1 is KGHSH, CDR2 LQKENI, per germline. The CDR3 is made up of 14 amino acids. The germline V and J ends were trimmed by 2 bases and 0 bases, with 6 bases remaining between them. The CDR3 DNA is TGTGCCAGCTCACCAGGGGGCAGCACAGATACGCAGTATTTT. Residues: CASSPGGSTDTQYF.

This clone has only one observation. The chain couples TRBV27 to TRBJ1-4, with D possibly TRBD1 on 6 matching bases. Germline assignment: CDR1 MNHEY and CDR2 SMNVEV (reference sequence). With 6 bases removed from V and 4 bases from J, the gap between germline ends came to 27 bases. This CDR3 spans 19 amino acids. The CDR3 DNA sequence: TGTGCCAGCAGACCTCCCGGTCGACAGGCGACTAGTTATAATGAAAAACTGTTTTTT. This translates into CASRPPGRQATSYNEKLFF.

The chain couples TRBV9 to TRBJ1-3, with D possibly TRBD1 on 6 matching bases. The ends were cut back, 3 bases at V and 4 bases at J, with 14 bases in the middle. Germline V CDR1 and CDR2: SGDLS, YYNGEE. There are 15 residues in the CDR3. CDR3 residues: CASSGGQLGGNTIYF. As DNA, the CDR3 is TGTGCCAGCAGCGGTGGACAGCTAGGAGGAAACACCATATATTTT. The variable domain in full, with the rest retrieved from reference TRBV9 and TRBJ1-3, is DSGVTQTPKHLITATGQRVTLRCSPRSGDLSVYWYQQSLDQGLQFLIQYYNGEERAKGNILERFSAQQFPDLHSELNLSSLELGDSALYFCASSGGQLGGNTIYFGEGSWLTVV.

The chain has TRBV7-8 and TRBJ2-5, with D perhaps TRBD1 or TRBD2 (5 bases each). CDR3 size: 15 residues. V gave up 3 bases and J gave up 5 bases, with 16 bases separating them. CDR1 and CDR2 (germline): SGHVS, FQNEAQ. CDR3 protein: CASSFRDPWRETQYF. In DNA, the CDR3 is TGTGCCAGCAGCTTCCGGGACCCGTGGAGGGAGACCCAGTACTTC.

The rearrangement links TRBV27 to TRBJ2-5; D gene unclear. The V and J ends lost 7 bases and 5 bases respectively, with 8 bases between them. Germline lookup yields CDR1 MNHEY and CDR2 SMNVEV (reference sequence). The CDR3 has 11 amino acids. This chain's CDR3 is CASKGLETQYF. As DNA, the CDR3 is TGTGCCAGCAAAGGGTTGGAGACCCAGTACTTC.

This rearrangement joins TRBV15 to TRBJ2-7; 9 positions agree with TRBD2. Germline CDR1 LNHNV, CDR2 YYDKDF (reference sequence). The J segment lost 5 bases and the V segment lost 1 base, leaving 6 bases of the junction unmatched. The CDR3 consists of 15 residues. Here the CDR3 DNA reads TGTGCCACCAGCAGAGGGGCTAGCGGGATACACGAGCAGTACTTC. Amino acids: CATSRGASGIHEQYF. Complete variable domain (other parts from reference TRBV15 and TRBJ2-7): DAMVIQNPRYQVTQFGKPVTLSCSQTLNHNVMYWYQQKSSQAPKLLFHYYDKDFNNEADTPDNFQSRRPNTSFCFLDIRSPGLGDTAMYLCATSRGASGIHEQYFGPGTRLTVT.

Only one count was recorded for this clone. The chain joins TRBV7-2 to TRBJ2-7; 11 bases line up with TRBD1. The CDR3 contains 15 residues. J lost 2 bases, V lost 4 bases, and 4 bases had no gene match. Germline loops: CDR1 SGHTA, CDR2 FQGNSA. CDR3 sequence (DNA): TGTGCCAGCAGCTACAGGACAGGGGGCACCTACGAGCAGTACTTC. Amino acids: CASSYRTGGTYEQYF.

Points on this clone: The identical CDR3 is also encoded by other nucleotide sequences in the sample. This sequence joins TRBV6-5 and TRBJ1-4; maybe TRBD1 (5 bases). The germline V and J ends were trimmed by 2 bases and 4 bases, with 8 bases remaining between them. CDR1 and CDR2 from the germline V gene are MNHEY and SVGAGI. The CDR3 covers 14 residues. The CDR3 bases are TGTGCCAGCAGTTACCGGGGGTATAATGAAAAACTGTTTTTT. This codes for CASSYRGYNEKLFF.

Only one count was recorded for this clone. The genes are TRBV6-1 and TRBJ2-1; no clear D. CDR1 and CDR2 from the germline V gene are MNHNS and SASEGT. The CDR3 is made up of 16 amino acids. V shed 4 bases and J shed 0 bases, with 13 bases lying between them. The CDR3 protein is CASSGRAASSYNEQFF. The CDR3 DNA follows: TGTGCCAGCAGTGGAAGGGCCGCGAGCTCCTACAATGAGCAGTTCTTC.

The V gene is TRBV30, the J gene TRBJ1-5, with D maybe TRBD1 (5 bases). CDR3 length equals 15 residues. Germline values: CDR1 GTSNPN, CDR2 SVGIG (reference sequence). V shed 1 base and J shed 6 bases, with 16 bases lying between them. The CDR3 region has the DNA TGTGCCTGGAGTGGTCCGGGGCCGCGGGTTCAGCCCCAGCATTTT. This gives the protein CAWSGPGPRVQPQHF.

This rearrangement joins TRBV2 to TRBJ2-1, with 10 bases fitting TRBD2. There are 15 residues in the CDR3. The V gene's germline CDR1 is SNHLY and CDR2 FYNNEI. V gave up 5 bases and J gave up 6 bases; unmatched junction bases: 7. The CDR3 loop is CASSPTSGLINEQFF. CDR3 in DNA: TGTGCCAGCAGTCCGACTAGCGGGCTTATCAATGAGCAGTTCTTC.

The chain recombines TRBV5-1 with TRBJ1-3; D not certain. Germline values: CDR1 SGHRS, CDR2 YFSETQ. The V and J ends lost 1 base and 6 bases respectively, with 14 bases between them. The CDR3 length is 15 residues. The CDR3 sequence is CASSLFSGFENTIYF. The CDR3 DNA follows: TGCGCCAGCAGCTTGTTTTCGGGGTTTGAAAACACCATATATTTT.

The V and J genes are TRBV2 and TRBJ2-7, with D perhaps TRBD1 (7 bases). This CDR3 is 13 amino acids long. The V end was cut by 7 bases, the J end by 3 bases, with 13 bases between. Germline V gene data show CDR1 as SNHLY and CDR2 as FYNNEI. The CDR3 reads CASKTGRFYEQYF. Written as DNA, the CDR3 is TGTGCCAGCAAGACAGGGAGGTTCTACGAGCAGTACTTC.